These 32 T cell receptor beta chains originate from one sample sequenced in a study of prognosis after radiotherapy for stage I lung cancer (dated by TCRdb to the early 2020s). For sequencing, an Illumina HiSeq 3000 was employed. The TCR beta CDR3 region was amplified from genomic DNA by two rounds of multiplex PCR. In the first PCR round, primers specific to each TRBV and TRBJ gene were used, and the primer sequences were filed in Chinese patent CN105087789A. The public reads were quality trimmed at Q25 with fastp and then assembled into clones with MiXCR by TCRdb, keeping productive beta chains. Rows are unified per CDR3 protein, each entry keeping the most common DNA and genes. The sample yields fewer than 40,000 distinct CDR3 sequences; 25% to 35% were counted once. 30% to 40% of the sample is taken by the ten largest. The sample consisted of PBMCs, taken before or after stereotactic body radiation therapy (not recorded which). The source is a donor at least 50 years old with non-small cell lung cancer.

This clonotype was found many times. The rearrangement links TRBV6-2 or TRBV6-3 to TRBJ2-5, with TRBD2 identical over 10 bases. With 0 bases clipped from V and 5 bases from J, the junction kept 6 bases outside the gene matches. Germline CDR1 is MNHEY and CDR2 is SVGEGT. The CDR3 consists of 16 residues. CDR3 DNA sequence: TGTGCCAGCAGTTACTCGATAGCGGGAGGATCGGAGACCCAGTACTTC. Its protein product is CASSYSIAGGSETQYF.

This clonotype was seen many times. The chain recombines TRBV6-1 with TRBJ2-7; D possibly uses TRBD1 or TRBD2 (5 bases each). Germline V gene sequence: CDR1 MNHNS, CDR2 SASEGT. V was clipped by 7 bases and J by 13 bases, with 23 bases between them. This CDR3 has 13 amino acids. The CDR3 reads CASTRSGTPRNYF. For the CDR3, the DNA is TGTGCCAGCACCCGCAGTGGGACCCCTAGGAACTACTTC.

This clonotype has at least ten counts. This sequence joins TRBV30 and TRBJ2-4, with TRBD1 as a possible D gene (6 bases). CDR3 length: 15 residues. From germline, CDR1 is GTSNPN and CDR2 SVGIG (reference sequence). Trimming removed 0 bases from V and 2 bases from J, with 11 bases in between. DNA for the CDR3: TGTGCCTGGAGTGTACCAGGGGTTACCAAAAACATTCAGTACTTC. Translated: CAWSVPGVTKNIQYF.

This clonotype was observed at least ten times. V is TRBV18 and J is TRBJ2-3, with D possibly matching TRBD2 (5 bases). This CDR3 contains 14 residues. Per germline, CDR1 KGHSH and CDR2 LQKENI. V was trimmed by 6 bases and J by 1 base, leaving 11 bases between them. The CDR3 coding sequence is TGTGCCAGCTCCCCCAGCGGAGGCACAGATACGCAGTATTTT. Translation: CASSPSGGTDTQYF. The whole variable domain, remainder taken from reference TRBV18 and TRBJ2-3, is NAGVMQNPRHLVRRRGQEARLRCSPMKGHSHVYWYRQLPEEGLKFMVYLQKENIIDESGMPKERFSAEFPKEGPSILRIQQVVRGDSAAYFCASSPSGGTDTQYFGPGTRLTVL.

This clonotype was picked up many times. The CDR3 reads CASRPGADTQYF. Written as DNA, the CDR3 is TGTGCCAGCAGACCGGGAGCGGATACGCAGTATTTT. The chain joins TRBV2 to TRBJ2-3, with a possible D match to TRBD2 (6 bases). There are 12 residues in the CDR3. Germline CDR1 reads SNHLY; CDR2 reads FYNNEI. Trimming stripped 6 bases from V and 6 bases from J, with 10 bases between.

This clonotype showed up many times. This CDR3 reads CASSLGQDYEQYF. CDR3 bases: TGTGCCAGCAGCTTAGGACAGGACTACGAGCAGTACTTC. The rearrangement uses TRBV28 and TRBJ2-7, with TRBD1 matching over 7 bases. The germline gives CDR1 MDHEN, CDR2 SYDVKM. The CDR3 extends over 13 amino acids. J lost 3 bases, V lost 6 bases, and 5 bases had no gene match.

Concerning this clonotype itself: A single base separates this from a much larger clone, so it may be a read error. The chain has TRBV10-3 and TRBJ2-1; TRBD1 aligns across 7 bases. This CDR3 is built from 11 residues. The V and J ends lost 3 bases and 15 bases, in that order; junction bases with no gene match: 5. Germline CDR1 and CDR2: ENHRY and SYGVKD. The CDR3 sequence: CAISDDRVPFF. The CDR3 DNA reads TGTGCCATCAGTGATGACAGGGTACCGTTCTTC.

To note about this clonotype: It may be a read error: a sequence one base away is much more abundant. This chain uses TRBV12-3 or TRBV12-4 with TRBJ2-1; D uncertain. CDR3 length: 13 amino acids. V lost 6 bases and J 4 bases, leaving 10 bases between the germline ends. Here the CDR3 DNA reads TGTGCCAGCAGCCGGTACTTATACAATGAGCAGTTCTTC. Translated: CASSRYLYNEQFF.

This clonotype was picked up many times. This rearrangement joins TRBV28 to TRBJ2-1, with 9 bases matching TRBD1. Trimming removed 10 bases from V and 8 bases from J; junction bases left unmatched: 12. CDR1 and CDR2 (germline): MDHEN, SYDVKM. CDR3 size: 14 residues. As DNA, the CDR3 is TGTGCCACCTCGTCCGGGACAGGGAGGTATGAGCAGTTCTTC. Translated, it gives CATSSGTGRYEQFF.

This clonotype appeared many times. J is TRBJ1-1 and V is TRBV12-3 or TRBV12-4; D unclear. Trimming cost V 1 base and J 2 bases, with 2 bases left between them. The CDR3 extends over 12 amino acids. CDR3 coding DNA: TGTGCCAGCAGTTTAGTTAACACTGAAGCTTTCTTT. It yields the protein CASSLVNTEAFF.

This clonotype has a count of ten or more. The rearrangement joins TRBV24-1 to TRBJ2-6; D gene ambiguous. V lost 3 bases, J lost 2 bases, and 10 bases lay in between. Germline CDR1 KGHDR, CDR2 SFDVKD. The CDR3 length is 16 residues. The CDR3 loop is CATSDAYSTGANVLTF. CDR3 bases: TGTGCCACCAGTGATGCTTACTCTACTGGGGCCAACGTCCTGACTTTC.

This clonotype was detected ten times or more. The chain uses TRBV10-3 and TRBJ2-2; 7 positions match TRBD2. The CDR3 has 18 residues. Per the germline V gene, CDR1 is ENHRY and CDR2 is SYGVKD. The trim removed 3 bases at V and 3 bases at J, leaving 13 bases unmatched. The CDR3 DNA reads TGTGCCATCAGTGACCCTAGCGGACTTCCAGGGTACACCGGGGAGCTGTTTTTT. This codes for CAISDPSGLPGYTGELFF.

This clonotype was observed a few times. This chain joins TRBV18 and TRBJ2-1; 12 bases agree with TRBD2. V lost 8 bases and J lost 7; bases outside the gene matches: 3. CDR1 and CDR2 (germline): KGHSH, LQKENI. CDR3 length equals 13 residues. The CDR3 DNA sequence: TGTGCCAGCCGGACTAGCGGGAATAATGAGCAGTTCTTC. Translating it yields CASRTSGNNEQFF.

This clonotype was counted at least ten times. V and J are TRBV6-4 and TRBJ2-1; weak D call: TRBD1 (5 bases). The germline CDR1 and CDR2 sequences are MRHNA and SNTAGT. This CDR3 has 16 residues. V lost 0 bases and J lost 4, with 13 bases in between. The CDR3 DNA reads as TGTGCCAGCAGTGACTCTGGGGCCCCGAAGTACAATGAGCAGTTCTTC. Translation gives CASSDSGAPKYNEQFF.

At least ten counts were recorded for this clonotype. The chain couples TRBV12-3 or TRBV12-4 to TRBJ2-1; D is undetermined. This CDR3 is 11 amino acids long. V was cut by 6 bases and J by 7 bases, with 7 bases left in between. The CDR3 DNA follows: TGTGCCAGCAGCCAGAGAAATGAGCAGTTCTTC. Translating gives CASSQRNEQFF.

The chain has TRBV5-4 and TRBJ2-7; TRBD2 matches 13 bases. Germline assignment: CDR1 SGHNT and CDR2 YYREEE (reference sequence). V trimming: 4 bases; J trimming: 3 bases; junction bases outside the gene matches: 7. The CDR3 extends over 16 amino acids. CDR3 loop: CASSRRTSGSIYEQYF. CDR3 DNA sequence: TGTGCCAGCAGCCGTAGGACTAGCGGGAGTATCTACGAGCAGTACTTC.

This clonotype came up a few times. J is TRBJ1-1 and V is TRBV15, with a tentative D call TRBD1 (5 bases). V lost 1 base and J lost 5, with 17 bases in between. This CDR3 has 16 amino acids. CDR1 is LNHNV and CDR2 is YYDKDF in the germline V gene (reference sequence). The DNA for the CDR3 is TGTGCCACCAGCAGAGGTTGGGGCAGGGTCCCGACTGAAGCTTTCTTT. As protein: CATSRGWGRVPTEAFF.

This clonotype was observed many times. V is TRBV29-1 and J is TRBJ2-7, with a tentative D call TRBD1 (5 bases). The germline V gene has CDR1 SQVTM and CDR2 ANQGSEA. Trimming pared 2 bases from V and 4 bases from J, leaving 12 bases between. There are 13 residues in the CDR3. Here the CDR3 DNA reads TGCAGCGTTGAAATCTCCCAGGGTTACGAGCAGTACTTC. Translating gives CSVEISQGYEQYF.

This clonotype was observed at least ten times. The gene calls are TRBV18 and TRBJ1-6; D gene unclear. The CDR3 runs 14 residues. V shed 2 bases and J shed 9 bases, with 11 bases lying between them. Germline-derived CDR1 and CDR2 are KGHSH and LQKENI. The CDR3 region has the DNA TGTGCCAGCTCACCAGAGGGAGTTAGTTCACCCCTCCACTTT. Translating it yields CASSPEGVSSPLHF. The whole variable domain, filled in from reference TRBV18 and TRBJ1-6, reads NAGVMQNPRHLVRRRGQEARLRCSPMKGHSHVYWYRQLPEEGLKFMVYLQKENIIDESGMPKERFSAEFPKEGPSILRIQQVVRGDSAAYFCASSPEGVSSPLHFGNGTRLTVT.

This clonotype was counted at least ten times. The chain is built from TRBV5-4 and TRBJ2-3; 8 nucleotides agree with TRBD2. CDR3 length: 14 amino acids. The J segment lost 6 bases and the V segment lost 1 base, leaving 4 bases of the junction unmatched. Germline V lookup: CDR1 SGHNT, CDR2 YYREEE (reference sequence). The CDR3 coding sequence is TGTGCCAGCAGCTTGACGGGGGGGGCGGATACGCAGTATTTT. Its protein is CASSLTGGADTQYF. Full variable domain (missing parts from reference TRBV5-4 and TRBJ2-3): ETGVTQSPTHLIKTRGQQVTLRCSSQSGHNTVSWYQQALGQGPQFIFQYYREEENGRGNFPPRFSGLQFPNYSSELNVNALELDDSALYLCASSLTGGADTQYFGPGTRLTVL.

As concerns this clonotype: This likely came from a read error, as a far larger clone is one base away. The chain couples TRBV6-4 to TRBJ2-7; a possible D gene is TRBD1 (5 bases). CDR1 and CDR2 (germline): MRHNA, SNTAGT. Trimming removed 7 bases at V and 7 bases at J, with 14 bases between. CDR3 length: 12 residues. CDR3 bases: TGTGCCAGCATGCAGGGAAGTAGGGAGCAGTACTTC. Its protein product is CASMQGSREQYF.

This clonotype was recorded at least ten times. The V call is TRBV12-3 or TRBV12-4, the J call TRBJ1-1, with 8 bases fitting TRBD1. The CDR3 sequence is 14 residues long. J gave up 1 base and V 6 bases, and 4 bases lay outside the gene matches. The CDR3 nucleotides read TGTGCCAGCAGCCCCGGACAGGGGAACACTGAAGCTTTCTTT. It codes for CASSPGQGNTEAFF.

V is TRBV5-6 and J is TRBJ2-7, with unresolved D. Trimming took off 3 bases at V and 7 bases at J, with 11 bases between the two ends. This CDR3 region has 12 residues. Germline loops: CDR1 SGHDT, CDR2 YYEEEE. This CDR3 reads CASSSDPGEQYF. Here the CDR3 DNA reads TGTGCCAGCAGCTCGGACCCTGGAGAGCAGTACTTC.

This clonotype was detected ten times or more. The rearrangement uses TRBV11-2 and TRBJ2-7, with D possibly called TRBD1 or TRBD2 (5 bases each). Germline V gives CDR1 SGHAT, CDR2 FQNNGV. The CDR3 is 13 residues long. The V end was cut by 5 bases, the J end by 6 bases, with 14 bases between. CDR3 in DNA: TGTGCCAGCAGCCCAGGGTCGAGCGGCGAGCAGTACTTC. It encodes CASSPGSSGEQYF. Full variable domain (rest looked up from reference TRBV11-2 and TRBJ2-7): EAGVAQSPRYKIIEKRQSVAFWCNPISGHATLYWYQQILGQGPKLLIQFQNNGVVDDSQLPKDRFSAERLKGVDSTLKIQPAKLEDSAVYLCASSPGSSGEQYFGPGTRLTVT.

On this clonotype itself: It differs at one base from a far larger clone, so likely a read error. The gene calls are TRBV12-3 or TRBV12-4 and TRBJ2-7, with 7 bases fitting TRBD2. This CDR3 is 16 amino acids long. The CDR3 DNA follows: TGTGCCAGCAGAACCGCCGGGGGGAGAACTATCTACGAGCAGTGCTTC. Its protein is CASRTAGGRTIYEQCF.

About this clonotype itself: A much larger clone sits a single nucleotide away, making a read error possible. This chain links TRBV27 with TRBJ2-3, with no clear D. CDR3 length: 14 residues. The germline gives CDR1 MNHEY, CDR2 SMNVEV (reference sequence). Trimming pared 9 bases from V and 1 base from J, leaving 14 bases between. The CDR3 here is CASAERWGTDTQYF. The CDR3 bases are TGTGCCAGTGCCGAGAGGTGGGGCACAGATACGCAGTATTTT.

Many counts were recorded for this clonotype. V gene TRBV2 combines with J gene TRBJ2-5; D could derive from TRBD1 or TRBD2 (5 bases each). V was shortened by 6 bases and J by 5 bases, with 13 bases between the two germline ends. Per the germline V gene, CDR1 is SNHLY and CDR2 is FYNNEI. The CDR3 has 13 residues. The CDR3, as DNA: TGTGCCAGCAGGGGGGTGGGTGCGGAGACCCAGTACTTC. Amino acid sequence: CASRGVGAETQYF.

By its share, this clonotype is medium-sized (0.01 to 0.1%). V gene TRBV6-1 combines with J gene TRBJ2-7, with D uncertain. Germline V gene sequence: CDR1 MNHNS, CDR2 SASEGT. Trimming shortened V by 3 bases and J by 3 bases, and 3 bases separated the two germline ends. This CDR3 region has 11 residues. CDR3 DNA: TGTGCCAGCAGTGATTACTACGAGCAGTACTTC. Encoded protein: CASSDYYEQYF.

Of note for this clonotype: This likely came from a read error, as a far larger clone is one base away. The V gene is TRBV12-3 or TRBV12-4, the J gene TRBJ2-7; 14 nucleotides agree with TRBD2. CDR3 size: 16 residues. Trimming at V came to 10 bases and at J to 4 bases, leaving 12 bases not matched to a gene. Written as DNA, the CDR3 is TGTGCCACCGACCGGGGACTAGCGGGAGAGGAGTACGAGCAGTACTTC. Amino acid sequence: CATDRGLAGEEYEQYF.

Only one count was recorded for this clonotype. Given a much more abundant clone one base away, this may be a read error. J is TRBJ2-5 and V is TRBV19; D remains unclear. CDR1 is LNHDA and CDR2 is SQIVND in the germline V gene (reference sequence). The CDR3 consists of 15 residues. V was shortened by 3 bases and J by 4 bases, with 15 bases between the two germline ends. The CDR3 DNA sequence: TGTGCCAGTAGTATCTACTCCGACCCCACAGAGACCCAGTACTTC. Translated: CASSIYSDPTETQYF.

Ten or more counts support this clonotype. V usage is TRBV18 and J usage is TRBJ2-2; 7 nucleotides line up with TRBD1. Germline CDR1 and CDR2: KGHSH and LQKENI. The CDR3 has 14 residues. The ends lost 6 bases at V and 6 bases at J; junction bases unmatched: 7. The CDR3 region is CASSKTGTSGELFF. The CDR3, as DNA: TGTGCCAGCTCGAAGACAGGGACCTCCGGGGAGCTGTTTTTT.

This clonotype was detected many times. The chain uses TRBV11-2 and TRBJ2-7, with D possibly being TRBD2 (6 bases). V was cut by 2 bases and J by 3 bases, with 11 bases left in between. Per germline, CDR1 SGHAT and CDR2 FQNNGV. The CDR3 consists of 14 residues. As DNA, the CDR3 is TGTGCCAGCAGCTTATCCCCTAGCGACTACGAGCAGTACTTC. Translation gives CASSLSPSDYEQYF.